One and the same sample provided the 17 T cell receptor beta chains below, sequenced in a study of blood T cell repertoires in COVID-19. Generated by immunoSEQ multiplex PCR, the TCRdb table keeps only in-frame clones and is missing some. This repertoire shows 28,000 or so clones, roughly 90% found once; its top ten account for roughly 7.2%. Sequenced: peripheral blood. The receptors derive from a human donor in a cohort sampled during active COVID-19.

The V call is TRBV15, the J call TRBJ2-2, with 7 bases identical to TRBD2. Germline V gene data show CDR1 as LNHNV and CDR2 as YYDKDF (reference sequence). With V trimmed by 3 bases and J by 6 bases, 7 bases remained unmatched. The CDR3 sequence is 15 residues long. The CDR3 DNA follows: TGTGCCACCAGCAGTGGACTAGTCTTTGCCGGGGAGCTGTTTTTT. It encodes CATSSGLVFAGELFF. The variable domain in full, with the rest retrieved from reference TRBV15 and TRBJ2-2, is DAMVIQNPRYQVTQFGKPVTLSCSQTLNHNVMYWYQQKSSQAPKLLFHYYDKDFNNEADTPDNFQSRRPNTSFCFLDIRSPGLGDTAMYLCATSSGLVFAGELFFGEGSRLTVL.

The CDR3 reads CASRDSAGSEKLFF. CDR3 DNA: TGTGCCAGCAGGGATAGCGCGGGGAGTGAAAAACTGTTTTTT. The V and J genes are TRBV6-5 and TRBJ1-4; D uncertain. The CDR3 sequence is 14 residues long. V was pared by 6 bases and J by 7 bases, with 15 bases between. Germline CDR1 is MNHEY and CDR2 is SVGAGI.

CDR3 in DNA: TGTGCCAGTAGTATACGACCCGGGACAGGGAGCACCGGGGAGCTGTTTTTT. It yields the protein CASSIRPGTGSTGELFF. This sequence joins TRBV19 and TRBJ2-2, with TRBD1 identical over 9 bases. This CDR3 is built from 17 residues. The germline V gene encodes CDR1 LNHDA and CDR2 SQIVND (reference sequence). V was clipped by 2 bases and J by 4 bases; unmatched bases: 8. Looking up the rest from reference TRBV19 and TRBJ2-2 gives the full variable domain: DGGITQSPKYLFRKEGQNVTLSCEQNLNHDAMYWYRQDPGQGLRLIYYSQIVNDFQKGDIAEGYSVSREKKESFPLTVTSAQKNPTAFYLCASSIRPGTGSTGELFFGEGSRLTVL.

The chain employs TRBV5-1 and TRBJ1-6; TRBD1 is a possible D gene (5 bases). From germline, CDR1 is SGHRS and CDR2 YFSETQ. The CDR3 is 15 residues long. Between the trimmed V and J ends, which lost 0 bases and 4 bases, there was a span of 8 bases. The CDR3 spells CASSLGGGYNSPLHF. DNA of the CDR3: TGCGCCAGCAGCTTGGGCGGGGGATATAATTCACCCCTCCACTTT.

This clone was seen a few times. V gene TRBV7-2 combines with J gene TRBJ2-7, with D tentatively TRBD1 (5 bases). V gave up 1 base and J gave up 2 bases, with 15 bases separating them. The CDR3 consists of 16 residues. Germline CDR1 reads SGHTA; CDR2 reads FQGNSA. CDR3 DNA sequence: TGTGCCAGCAGCTTAGTTGCCGGGCAGGGCACCTACGAGCAGTACTTC. Translating it yields CASSLVAGQGTYEQYF.

V is TRBV6-5 and J is TRBJ2-7; TRBD1 aligns across 9 bases. The V and J ends lost 7 bases and 7 bases, in that order; junction bases with no gene match: 8. Germline V gene sequence: CDR1 MNHEY, CDR2 SVGAGI. The CDR3 sequence is 13 residues long. CDR3 in DNA: TGTGCCAGCATCCGGACAGGGGTGGAAGAGCAGTACTTC. Residues: CASIRTGVEEQYF.

The rearrangement uses TRBV5-4 and TRBJ2-1; 9 nucleotides agree with TRBD2. This CDR3 is 15 amino acids long. The V gene end was trimmed by 4 bases and the J gene end by 0 bases; junction bases not matched to a gene: 2. The V gene's germline CDR1 is SGHNT and CDR2 YYREEE (reference sequence). The CDR3 region is CASSPSGTSYNEQFF. The CDR3 DNA sequence: TGTGCCAGCAGCCCTAGCGGGACCTCCTACAATGAGCAGTTCTTC.

This clone was seen only a few times. V and J are TRBV2 and TRBJ1-1, with D hard to call. This CDR3 is built from 12 residues. The ends were cut back, 8 bases at V and 0 bases at J, with 7 bases in the middle. The V gene's germline CDR1 is SNHLY and CDR2 FYNNEI. Written as DNA, the CDR3 is TGTGCCAGCGTACGGTTGAACACTGAAGCTTTCTTT. Protein: CASVRLNTEAFF.

The genes are TRBV5-4 and TRBJ2-7; TRBD2 matches 8 bases. CDR1 is SGHNT and CDR2 is YYREEE in the germline V gene (reference sequence). V shed 2 bases and J 7 bases; nucleotides not matched to a gene: 14. The CDR3 totals 16 residues. CDR3: CASSLSRGLASGEQYF. The DNA for the CDR3 is TGTGCCAGCAGCTTAAGCCGCGGACTAGCTTCTGGAGAGCAGTACTTC.

The J gene is TRBJ2-2, the V gene TRBV4-1; tentative D call: TRBD1 (5 bases). The CDR3 is made up of 17 amino acids. V lost 1 base and J 0 bases, leaving 12 bases between the germline ends. Germline-derived CDR1 and CDR2 are MGHRA and YSYEKL. Here the CDR3 DNA reads TGCGCCAGCAGCCAAGGGGGCGGTAGAGCGAACACCGGGGAGCTGTTTTTT. Its protein is CASSQGGGRANTGELFF.

The rearrangement joins TRBV14 to TRBJ2-1; 7 bases agree with TRBD2. Germline loops: CDR1 SGHDN, CDR2 FVKESK. The CDR3 loop spans 13 amino acids. J was trimmed by 6 bases and V by 5 bases; bases with no gene match: 4. CDR3 sequence reads: CASSTGLFNEQFF. The CDR3 nucleotides are TGTGCCAGCAGCACGGGACTATTCAATGAGCAGTTCTTC.

The chain is built from TRBV3-1 (or the pseudogene TRBV3-2) and TRBJ2-2; TRBD2 might be the D (6 bases). V was trimmed by 6 bases and J by 1 base, leaving 12 bases between them. Germline V gives CDR1 LGHDT, CDR2 YNNKEL (reference sequence). The CDR3 runs to 15 residues. CDR3 DNA: TGTGCCAGCAGACCGGGACTGCTGAACACCGGGGAGCTGTTTTTT. Protein sequence: CASRPGLLNTGELFF.

The V and J genes are TRBV18 and TRBJ2-7; weak D call: TRBD1 (6 bases). CDR1 and CDR2 (germline): KGHSH, LQKENI. The CDR3 consists of 13 residues. V lost 8 bases, J lost 1 base, and 12 bases lay in between. Written as DNA, the CDR3 is TGTGCCAGCCGACGGCAGGGGTCCTACGAGCAGTACTTC. Translating gives CASRRQGSYEQYF.

The chain uses TRBV7-2 and TRBJ2-5; 12 bases agree with TRBD2. With V trimmed by 4 bases and J by 5 bases, 11 bases remained unmatched. This CDR3 spans 17 amino acids. Germline V gene lookup returns CDR1 SGHTA and CDR2 FQGNSA. CDR3 in amino acids: CASSSYPGLAGFETQYF. Written as DNA, the CDR3 is TGTGCCAGCAGCTCTTACCCTGGACTAGCGGGGTTCGAGACCCAGTACTTC.

The chain is built from TRBV7-9 and TRBJ2-6; tentatively, D is TRBD1 (6 bases). Germline V gene lookup returns CDR1 SEHNR and CDR2 FQNEAQ (reference sequence). The CDR3 sequence is 16 residues long. The germline V and J ends were trimmed by 5 bases and 0 bases, with 11 bases remaining between them. The CDR3 DNA is TGTGCCAGCAGCCCTCAGGGGAGCTCTGGGGCCAACGTCCTGACTTTC. It is translated as CASSPQGSSGANVLTF.

The J gene is TRBJ2-7, the V gene TRBV13; 8 nucleotides align to TRBD2. Looked up from germline, CDR1 is PRHDT and CDR2 is FYEKMQ (reference sequence). J gave up 3 bases and V 0 bases, and 4 bases lay outside the gene matches. This CDR3 contains 15 residues. The CDR3 here is CASSLGLAADYEQYF. The CDR3 nucleotides are TGTGCCAGCAGCTTAGGACTAGCGGCCGACTACGAGCAGTACTTC.

V is TRBV7-5 and J is TRBJ2-2; TRBD1, as called in the table, went unchecked against the DNA. TRBV7-5 is recorded as a pseudogene. The CDR3 loop spans 19 amino acids. This CDR3 reads CATEFRDRGCYSDTGELFF. The CDR3 DNA reads as TGTGCCACCGAATTCCGGGACAGGGGGTGTTACAGCGACACCGGGGAGCTGTTTTTT.